This entry lists 8 T cell receptor beta chains sequenced from one sample in a study of graft-versus-host responses after intestinal transplantation. Antigens of these TCRs are unknown. Here immunoSEQ multiplex PCR was the method, and the copy in TCRdb shows in-frame clones only, minus some. This sample has more than 65,000 clones, with around 82% found just once. The sample was unstimulated CD4+ T cells sorted from spleen or lymph node cells, taken before transplant. These receptors all stem from a human donor who was the organ donor for an intestinal transplant.

The chain carries TRBV6-6 and TRBJ1-4; D might be TRBD1 (5 bases). Deletions cut 6 bases from V and 7 bases from J, with 12 bases between. In germline, CDR1 is MNHNY, CDR2 SVGAGI (reference sequence). CDR3 length: 13 residues. CDR3 sequence: CASRRQPAEKLFF. The CDR3 nucleotides read TGTGCCAGCAGAAGACAGCCAGCTGAAAAACTGTTTTTT.

V usage is TRBV6-5 and J usage is TRBJ2-1, with 9 bases aligning to TRBD2. Germline V lookup: CDR1 MNHEY, CDR2 SVGAGI. V dropped 0 bases and J dropped 7; count of bases not matched to a gene: 7. The CDR3 length is 16 residues. CDR3 sequence reads: CASSYSARGGRNEQFF. CDR3 DNA sequence: TGTGCCAGCAGTTACTCAGCGCGGGGGGGGAGAAATGAGCAGTTCTTC.

V usage is TRBV6-1 and J usage is TRBJ2-3, with D uncertain. The V end lost 3 bases, the J end lost 6 bases, and 16 bases lay between the germline ends. The V gene's germline CDR1 is MNHNS and CDR2 SASEGT. The CDR3 consists of 15 residues. Here the CDR3 reads CASSDVSPRVDTQYF. For the CDR3, the DNA is TGTGCCAGCAGTGATGTTAGCCCCCGCGTGGATACGCAGTATTTT.

This sequence joins TRBV5-1 and TRBJ2-2, with 8 bases fitting TRBD2. V shed 4 bases and J 6 bases; nucleotides not matched to a gene: 5. The CDR3 covers 14 residues. The germline V gene has CDR1 SGHRS and CDR2 YFSETQ. The CDR3 DNA sequence: TGCGCCAGCAGCAGGGACGGGGGGGCCGGGGAGCTGTTTTTT. It encodes CASSRDGGAGELFF.

The chain combines TRBV6-6 with TRBJ1-6; D call uncertain. Trimming removed 6 bases at V and 0 bases at J, with 9 bases between. The CDR3 contains 15 residues. Germline loops: CDR1 MNHNY, CDR2 SVGAGI (reference sequence). CDR3 DNA: TGTGCCAGCAGCCACGTTAGCTCCTATAATTCACCCCTCCACTTT. Its translation: CASSHVSSYNSPLHF.

The chain uses TRBV7-9 and TRBJ2-3; 7 nucleotides align to TRBD2. Germline CDR1 is SEHNR and CDR2 is FQNEAQ (reference sequence). With 0 bases clipped from V and 6 bases from J, the junction kept 6 bases outside the gene matches. This CDR3 spans 15 amino acids. This CDR3 is CASSLAAGGSDTQYF. The CDR3 DNA follows: TGTGCCAGCAGCTTAGCGGCCGGGGGGAGCGATACGCAGTATTTT.

V usage is TRBV9 and J usage is TRBJ2-1, with TRBD2 identical over 13 bases. The CDR3 contains 16 residues. Germline-derived CDR1 and CDR2 are SGDLS and YYNGEE. Unmatched junction bases numbered 10, after V lost 4 bases and J lost 9 bases. CDR3 protein: CASSPGTSGGASEQFF. CDR3 in DNA: TGTGCCAGCAGCCCCGGTACTAGCGGGGGGGCCAGTGAGCAGTTCTTC.

J is TRBJ2-7 and V is TRBV19, with 8 bases matching TRBD2. CDR1 and CDR2 from the germline V gene are LNHDA and SQIVND (reference sequence). Losses at the gene ends were 4 bases for V and 6 bases for J; bases not matched to a gene: 11. There are 15 residues in the CDR3. CDR3 protein: CASSTSTSARSEQYV. The CDR3 DNA is TGTGCCAGTAGTACCTCGACTAGCGCACGGAGCGAGCAGTACGTC.